This TCR beta chain was sequenced in a study of T-cell memory formation after mild COVID-19. Using constant-segment primers, 5'RACE produced TCR alpha and TCR beta cDNA libraries carrying sample barcodes and UMIs. TCRdb reprocessed the 5' RACE reads via MiXCR and lists one record per CDR3 protein. This repertoire shows almost 550,000 distinct CDR3 sequences, roughly 20% found once; its top ten account for approximately 13%. Study findings and constraints: For second-wave clones that peaked at day 37, SARS-CoV-2 specificity went unverified.

With respect to this clonotype: Antigen unknown.

From germline, CDR1 is LNHDA and CDR2 SQIVND (reference sequence). The CDR3 runs 15 residues. V dropped 2 bases and J dropped 3 bases, with 10 bases sitting between them. This rearrangement joins TRBV19 to TRBJ2-2; D gene uncertain. Sequenced material: PBMCs or a T cell subset sorted from them (not recorded which). The sequence derives from an adult woman who had mild COVID-19 (a few samples of this study predate the infection). Cell type and time point are not known. CDR3 residues: CASSINPAYTGELFF. The CDR3 nucleotides read TGTGCCAGTAGTATAAACCCGGCGTACACCGGGGAGCTGTTTTTT.